This T cell receptor (beta chain) was recorded in a study of T cell repertoires in cytomegalovirus infection. Study-wide context: Recently described HLA-C-restricted plus well-studied HLA-B-restricted CMV epitopes were used. It was the public TCR beta signatures that indicated both CMV infection and matching HLA type. Study-wide points: CMV carriers having the relevant HLA were flagged by cumulative public TCR beta family frequency. CMV-specific HLA-C-restricted TCR beta clonotypes dominated the ex vivo response.

From germline, CDR1 is MNHEY and CDR2 SVGAGI. The CDR3 consists of 15 residues. The ends were cut back, 7 bases at V and 2 bases at J, with 15 bases in the middle. In its sample, this clonotype was seen a few times. Its matching antigen is unknown. MiXCR, run by TCRdb on the reads, gives a single entry per CDR3 protein. This sample has around 500,000 distinct CDR3 sequences; about 42% occur once, and the top ten carry around two fifths. The TCR sequence derives from a human donor in good health (CMV status not recorded). Some clones in this sample may be carry-over from other donors' samples. Sample: cultured PBMCs, taken from culture after CMV antigen stimulation. V gene TRBV6-5 combines with J gene TRBJ2-1; no firm D call. CDR3 sequence: CASMFNRAPYNEQFF. CDR3 nucleotide sequence: TGTGCCAGCATGTTCAATCGAGCCCCCTACAATGAGCAGTTCTTC.